Below, 28 T cell receptor beta chains from the same sample are listed, as sequenced in a study of beta chain features in type 1 diabetes. Expressed TCRB transcripts got sequenced, as all isolated RNA was reverse transcribed. The repertoire was sequenced with immunoSEQ multiplex PCR; TCRdb's copy has only in-frame clones and lacks some. The table lists 150,000 to 190,000 clones, approximately 10% of them singletons. The material sequenced was central memory CD4+ T cells from blood. These receptors all stem from a man between 18 and 35 years old in good health.

This clone has more than one count but fewer than ten. The chain recombines TRBV10-3 with TRBJ2-3; 7 bases are a match to TRBD2. Germline-derived CDR1 and CDR2 are ENHRY and SYGVKD. Trimming at V came to 5 bases and at J to 4 bases, leaving 3 bases not matched to a gene. The CDR3 covers 13 residues. The CDR3, as DNA: TGTGCCATCAGTCGGGGGGAATCAGATACGCAGTATTTT. Its protein product is CAISRGESDTQYF.

The J gene is TRBJ2-2, the V gene TRBV18; D possibly corresponds to TRBD1 (5 bases). This CDR3 has 16 residues. Germline CDR1 is KGHSH and CDR2 is LQKENI. The V and J ends lost 2 bases and 5 bases respectively, with 15 bases between them. The CDR3 bases are TGTGCCAGCTCACCAAGAACAGGAAGAGGTACCGGGGAGCTGTTTTTT. Its translation is CASSPRTGRGTGELFF.

This clone has just a few counts. The CDR3 nucleotides are TGTGCCATCAGCACAGGGATTCGTGGCACAGATACGCAGTATTTT. Residues: CAISTGIRGTDTQYF. J is TRBJ2-3 and V is TRBV10-3; TRBD1 is a possible D gene (6 bases). Trimming left V 6 bases short and J 1 base short, with 14 bases between. Germline V gene lookup returns CDR1 ENHRY and CDR2 SYGVKD. This CDR3 is built from 15 residues.

The gene calls are TRBV30 and TRBJ2-7; TRBD2 agrees at 7 bases. CDR1 is GTSNPN and CDR2 is SVGIG in the germline V gene (reference sequence). The V segment lost 0 bases and the J segment 2 bases; nucleotides outside the gene matches: 4. The CDR3 contains 14 residues. Here the CDR3 DNA reads TGTGCCTGGAGTGTACTTCGGGGGGCCTACGAGCAGTACTTC. Its protein product is CAWSVLRGAYEQYF.

The chain links TRBV28 to TRBJ1-2; perhaps TRBD1 as D (5 bases). Germline CDR1 and CDR2: MDHEN and SYDVKM. The CDR3 is 12 residues long. V was clipped by 11 bases and J by 4 bases, with 14 bases between them. The chain's CDR3 is CAVGQGSYGYTF. In DNA form, the CDR3 reads TGTGCCGTGGGGCAGGGAAGCTATGGCTACACCTTC.

The table lists this clone with a few counts. The chain carries TRBV18 and TRBJ2-7; D uncertain. The V and J ends lost 6 bases and 2 bases respectively, with 14 bases between them. This CDR3 is 14 amino acids long. Germline V lookup: CDR1 KGHSH, CDR2 LQKENI. CDR3 DNA: TGTGCCAGCTCGCTTCCAGGATACGCCTACGAGCAGTACTTC. This encodes CASSLPGYAYEQYF.

This chain links TRBV18 with TRBJ1-1; D may be TRBD1 (5 bases). The V end lost 5 bases, the J end lost 8 bases, and 15 bases lay between the germline ends. Germline V gene data show CDR1 as KGHSH and CDR2 as LQKENI. The CDR3 covers 13 residues. CDR3 amino acids: CASSSDRLLEAFF. For the CDR3, the DNA is TGTGCCAGCTCATCTGACAGATTATTAGAAGCTTTCTTT.

This chain connects TRBV30 to TRBJ1-5; 9 nucleotides line up with TRBD1. In germline, CDR1 is GTSNPN, CDR2 SVGIG (reference sequence). The CDR3 has 13 amino acids. Trimming removed 4 bases from V and 7 bases from J; junction bases left unmatched: 5. DNA of the CDR3: TGTGCCTGGACGACAGGGGGAAGGCAGCCCCAGCATTTT. Translating it yields CAWTTGGRQPQHF.

The chain joins TRBV23-1 to TRBJ2-7; D is unclear. TRBV23-1 qualifies as an ORF whose function is uncertain. With 8 bases removed from V and 6 bases from J, the gap between germline ends came to 20 bases. The CDR3 runs 14 residues. The CDR3 spells CASHWVPYRGEQYF. The CDR3, as DNA: TGCGCCAGCCACTGGGTACCCTACCGAGGCGAGCAGTACTTC.

In its sample, this clone was seen a few times. The chain links TRBV28 to TRBJ2-5, with 7 positions matching TRBD1. Losses at the gene ends were 4 bases for V and 4 bases for J; bases not matched to a gene: 9. The CDR3 spans 15 residues. Per the germline V gene, CDR1 is MDHEN and CDR2 is SYDVKM. DNA for the CDR3: TGTGCCAGCAGTTCCGGACAGGTGGGCCGAGAGACCCAGTACTTC. Its translation: CASSSGQVGRETQYF.

The chain has TRBV15 and TRBJ2-4; a weak D match, TRBD2 (5 bases). CDR3 size: 14 residues. V dropped 1 base and J dropped 6 bases, with 10 bases sitting between them. Germline CDR1 LNHNV, CDR2 YYDKDF (reference sequence). As DNA, the CDR3 is TGTGCCACCAGCAGAGCCTGGACTGGAAACATTCAGTACTTC. This sequence encodes CATSRAWTGNIQYF.

About this clone itself: Germline and junction disagree at one end, which may indicate a read error. The rearrangement joins TRBV30 to TRBJ1-2; D gene ambiguous. The CDR3 extends over 11 amino acids. Germline V lookup: CDR1 GTSNPN, CDR2 SVGIG (reference sequence). In nucleotides, the CDR3 is TGTGCCTGGAGTGTACTTATAGGGAAGGCCTTC. Its translation is CAWSVLIGKAF.

This sequence joins TRBV29-1 and TRBJ1-1; unclear D gene. V shed 4 bases and J shed 1 base, with 13 bases lying between them. This CDR3 spans 14 amino acids. Germline CDR1 SQVTM, CDR2 ANQGSEA. The DNA for the CDR3 is TGCAGCGTTGTAAAGGGTTTCAGGAACACTGAAGCTTTCTTT. Translated: CSVVKGFRNTEAFF.

The chain links TRBV28 to TRBJ2-7; unclear D gene. The length of the CDR3 is 14 residues. The germline V gene has CDR1 MDHEN and CDR2 SYDVKM. The V end was cut by 2 bases, the J end by 1 base, with 9 bases between. The CDR3 DNA reads as TGTGCCAGCAGTTTACGGGCGGAGTCCTACGAGCAGTACTTC. It encodes CASSLRAESYEQYF. Drawing the rest from reference TRBV28 and TRBJ2-7, the complete variable domain is DVKVTQSSRYLVKRTGEKVFLECVQDMDHENMFWYRQDPGLGLRLIYFSYDVKMKEKGDIPEGYSVSREKKERFSLILESASTNQTSMYLCASSLRAESYEQYFGPGTRLTVT.

The sample holds a few counts of this clone. Here the CDR3 reads CSVGATDTQYF. The DNA for the CDR3 is TGCAGCGTTGGGGCCACAGATACGCAGTATTTT. V gene TRBV29-1 combines with J gene TRBJ2-3; D is unresolved. V was clipped by 4 bases and J by 2 bases, with 4 bases between them. CDR1 and CDR2 (germline): SQVTM, ANQGSEA. This CDR3 is built from 11 residues.

This clone turned up a few times. This CDR3 is also generated by other DNA sequences in the sample. The rearrangement uses TRBV7-2 and TRBJ2-1; 8 nucleotides align to TRBD1. CDR3 length equals 15 residues. The V gene's germline CDR1 is SGHTA and CDR2 FQGNSA. The V segment lost 3 bases and the J segment 4 bases; nucleotides outside the gene matches: 5. Here the CDR3 reads CASSLAGQVYNEQFF. CDR3 coding DNA: TGTGCCAGCAGCTTGGCGGGACAGGTTTACAATGAGCAGTTCTTC.

This clone was seen more than once but under ten times. The V gene is TRBV4-2, the J gene TRBJ1-6; the D is unclear. V lost 0 bases and J 5 bases, leaving 11 bases between the germline ends. This CDR3 region has 16 residues. CDR1 and CDR2 from the germline V gene are LGHNA and YNFKEQ. CDR3 nucleotides: TGTGCCAGCAGCCAAGATACTGCGGTCAATAATTCACCCCTCCACTTT. Its protein is CASSQDTAVNNSPLHF.

This clone was picked up a small number of times. The chain is built from TRBV5-6 and TRBJ2-1, with 10 bases identical to TRBD1. Trimming removed 6 bases from V and 6 bases from J; junction bases left unmatched: 12. Per germline, CDR1 SGHDT and CDR2 YYEEEE. CDR3 length equals 16 residues. The CDR3 coding sequence is TGTGCCAGCAACGACTACGGGACAGGGGAGCCCAATGAGCAGTTCTTC. Amino acids: CASNDYGTGEPNEQFF.

The chain uses TRBV5-1 and TRBJ1-4; tentatively, D is TRBD1 (5 bases). Trimming pared 0 bases from V and 8 bases from J, leaving 14 bases between. CDR3 length: 15 amino acids. Germline CDR1 reads SGHRS; CDR2 reads YFSETQ. This CDR3 is CASSLDPRPGEKLFF. The CDR3 DNA reads TGCGCCAGCAGCTTGGATCCCCGGCCAGGGGAAAAACTGTTTTTT.

This clone showed up just a few times. This chain uses TRBV4-3 with TRBJ1-1; D remains ambiguous. Per the germline V gene, CDR1 is LGHNA and CDR2 is YSLEER. Deletions cut 3 bases from V and 1 base from J, with 6 bases between. The CDR3 totals 13 residues. CDR3 sequence reads: CASSHGRNTEAFF. CDR3 DNA sequence: TGCGCCAGCAGCCATGGAAGGAACACTGAAGCTTTCTTT.

This clone came up a few times. The rearrangement uses TRBV29-1 and TRBJ1-1; D ambiguous. In germline, CDR1 is SQVTM, CDR2 ANQGSEA. The germline V and J ends were trimmed by 2 bases and 7 bases, with 8 bases remaining between them. The CDR3 runs to 11 residues. CDR3: CSVEREGEAFF. The CDR3 DNA sequence: TGCAGCGTTGAAAGAGAAGGTGAAGCTTTCTTT. The complete variable domain, with remaining parts taken from reference TRBV29-1 and TRBJ1-1, reads SAVISQKPSRDICQRGTSLTIQCQVDSQVTMMFWYRQQPGQSLTLIATANQGSEATYESGFVIDKFPISRPNLTFSTLTVSNMSPEDSSIYLCSVEREGEAFFGQGTRLTVV.

This clone was seen only a few times. The chain is built from TRBV5-1 and TRBJ2-4; 9 nucleotides match TRBD2. The V gene's germline CDR1 is SGHRS and CDR2 YFSETQ. V lost 3 bases and J lost 0; bases outside the gene matches: 7. The CDR3 loop spans 17 amino acids. CDR3 sequence (DNA): TGCGCCAGCAGCTCGCCTAGCGGGGTATTAGCCAAAAACATTCAGTACTTC. Its protein product is CASSSPSGVLAKNIQYF.

This clone turned up a few times. The sample carries other DNA sequences with the same CDR3. The chain is built from TRBV29-1 and TRBJ2-7, with a possible D match to TRBD1 (5 bases). V gave up 6 bases and J gave up 3 bases, with 12 bases separating them. Germline values: CDR1 SQVTM, CDR2 ANQGSEA. This CDR3 region has 12 residues. CDR3 protein: CSVVQGVYEQYF. Here the CDR3 DNA reads TGCAGCGTCGTCCAGGGCGTCTACGAGCAGTACTTC.

The V gene is TRBV14, the J gene TRBJ1-2, with unresolved D. Per the germline V gene, CDR1 is SGHDN and CDR2 is FVKESK. With 2 bases removed from V and 4 bases from J, the gap between germline ends came to 11 bases. The CDR3 spans 14 residues. CDR3 DNA: TGTGCCAGCAGCCAATCCAGGAGTCTCTATGGCTACACCTTC. Translation: CASSQSRSLYGYTF.

V usage is TRBV16 and J usage is TRBJ2-7; unclear D gene. Looked up from germline, CDR1 is KGHSY and CDR2 is FQNENV. The V end was cut by 7 bases, the J end by 2 bases, with 9 bases between. The CDR3 runs to 12 residues. The CDR3 protein is CASKKPTYEQYF. CDR3 DNA sequence: TGTGCCAGCAAAAAGCCGACCTACGAGCAGTACTTC. Filled out from reference TRBV16 and TRBJ2-7, the complete variable domain reads GEEVAQTPKHLVRGEGQKAKLYCAPIKGHSYVFWYQQVLKNEFKFLISFQNENVFDETGMPKERFSAKCLPNSPCSLEIQATKLEDSAVYFCASKKPTYEQYFGPGTRLTVT.

This clone was seen a handful of times. This chain connects TRBV9 to TRBJ2-1; TRBD2 agrees at 8 bases. The V gene's germline CDR1 is SGDLS and CDR2 YYNGEE. Trimming took 6 bases from V and 8 from J; bases not matched to a gene: 16. This CDR3 region has 16 residues. In nucleotides, the CDR3 is TGTGCCAGCACTCCCTACCTAGGCGGGGGGATGTATGAGCAGTTCTTC. Protein sequence: CASTPYLGGGMYEQFF.

This clone was counted between two and nine times. The J gene is TRBJ2-5, the V gene TRBV14; D assignment may be TRBD1 or TRBD2 (6 bases each). The DNA end favors TRBJ2-7, so the J call may be wrong. The CDR3 length is 15 residues. Germline lookup yields CDR1 SGHDN and CDR2 FVKESK. The CDR3 protein is CASSYTGASSYEQYF. As DNA, the CDR3 is TGTGCCAGCAGCTACACGGGGGCCTCCTCCTACGAGCAGTACTTC.

A remark on this clone: A much larger clone lies one base from this, so it may be a read error. The J gene is TRBJ2-6, the V gene TRBV5-6; 9 bases are a match to TRBD1. From germline, CDR1 is SGHDT and CDR2 YYEEEE. Trimming cost V 3 bases and J 4 bases; bases outside gene matches: 5. The CDR3 has 16 residues. The CDR3 sequence is CASSWGTGTGANVLTF. The DNA for the CDR3 is TGTGCCAGCAGCTGGGGGACAGGGACCGGGGCCAACGTCCTGACTTTC.